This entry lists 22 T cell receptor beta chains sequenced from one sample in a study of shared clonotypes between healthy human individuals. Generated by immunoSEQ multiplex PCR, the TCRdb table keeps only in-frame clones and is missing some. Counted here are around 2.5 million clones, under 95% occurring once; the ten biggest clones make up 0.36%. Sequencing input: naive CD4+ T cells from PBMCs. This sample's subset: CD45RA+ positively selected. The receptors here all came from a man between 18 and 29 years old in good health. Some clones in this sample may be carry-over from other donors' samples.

The DNA for the CDR3 is TGTGCCAGCAGCCCCTCCGCGGCGGCTAACTATGGCTACACCTTC. It specifies CASSPSAAANYGYTF. The chain is built from TRBV14 and TRBJ1-2; no clear D. V was shortened by 4 bases and J by 0 bases, with 12 bases between the two germline ends. Germline V gene lookup returns CDR1 SGHDN and CDR2 FVKESK. CDR3 length: 15 residues.

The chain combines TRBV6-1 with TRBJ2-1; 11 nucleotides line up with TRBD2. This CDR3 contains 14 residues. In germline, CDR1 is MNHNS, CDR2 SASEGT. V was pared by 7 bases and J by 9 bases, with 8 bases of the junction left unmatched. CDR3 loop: CASIRLAGLSEQFF. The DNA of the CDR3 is TGTGCCAGCATTAGACTAGCGGGATTGTCTGAGCAGTTCTTC.

The CDR3 DNA is TGTGCCAGTAGTAGAGGACAGGGGCCGAGCACAGATACGCAGTATTTT. This gives the protein CASSRGQGPSTDTQYF. The V gene is TRBV19, the J gene TRBJ2-3; 9 bases agree with TRBD1. In germline, CDR1 is LNHDA, CDR2 SQIVND (reference sequence). The CDR3 consists of 16 residues. V shed 4 bases and J 0 bases; nucleotides not matched to a gene: 5. Supplemented by reference TRBV19 and TRBJ2-3, the full variable domain reads DGGITQSPKYLFRKEGQNVTLSCEQNLNHDAMYWYRQDPGQGLRLIYYSQIVNDFQKGDIAEGYSVSREKKESFPLTVTSAQKNPTAFYLCASSRGQGPSTDTQYFGPGTRLTVL.

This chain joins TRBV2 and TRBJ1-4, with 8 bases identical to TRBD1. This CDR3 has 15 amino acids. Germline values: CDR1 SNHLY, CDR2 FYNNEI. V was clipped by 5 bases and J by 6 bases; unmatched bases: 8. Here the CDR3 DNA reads TGTGCCAGCAGTATTCAGGGGGCGCGAGATGAAAAACTGTTTTTT. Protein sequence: CASSIQGARDEKLFF.

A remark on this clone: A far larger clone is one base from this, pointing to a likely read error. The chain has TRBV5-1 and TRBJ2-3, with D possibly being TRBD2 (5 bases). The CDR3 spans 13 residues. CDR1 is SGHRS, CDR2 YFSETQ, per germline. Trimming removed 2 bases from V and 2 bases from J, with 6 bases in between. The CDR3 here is CASSFGVTDTQYF. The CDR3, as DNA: TGCGCCAGCAGCTTCGGGGTCACAGATACGCAGTATTTT.

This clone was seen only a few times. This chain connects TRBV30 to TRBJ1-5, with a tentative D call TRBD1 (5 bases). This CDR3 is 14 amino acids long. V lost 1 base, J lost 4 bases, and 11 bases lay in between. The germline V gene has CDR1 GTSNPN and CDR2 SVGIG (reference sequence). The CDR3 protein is CAWSAATVNQPQHF. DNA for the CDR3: TGTGCCTGGAGTGCAGCGACAGTAAATCAGCCCCAGCATTTT.

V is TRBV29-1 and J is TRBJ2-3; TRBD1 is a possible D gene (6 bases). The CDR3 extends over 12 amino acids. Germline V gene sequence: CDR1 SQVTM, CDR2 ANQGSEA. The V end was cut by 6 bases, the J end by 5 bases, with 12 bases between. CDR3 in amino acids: CSVGAPRDTQYF. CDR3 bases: TGCAGCGTGGGGGCCCCTCGAGATACGCAGTATTTT.

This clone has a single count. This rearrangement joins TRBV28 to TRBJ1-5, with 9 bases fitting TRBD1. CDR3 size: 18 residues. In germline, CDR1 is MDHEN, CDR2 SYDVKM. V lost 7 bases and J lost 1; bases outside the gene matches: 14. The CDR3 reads CASISGQGVVVSNQPQHF. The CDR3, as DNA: TGTGCCAGCATCTCGGGACAGGGTGTAGTAGTGAGCAATCAGCCCCAGCATTTT. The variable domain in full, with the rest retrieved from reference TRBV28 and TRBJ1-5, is DVKVTQSSRYLVKRTGEKVFLECVQDMDHENMFWYRQDPGLGLRLIYFSYDVKMKEKGDIPEGYSVSREKKERFSLILESASTNQTSMYLCASISGQGVVVSNQPQHFGDGTRLSIL.

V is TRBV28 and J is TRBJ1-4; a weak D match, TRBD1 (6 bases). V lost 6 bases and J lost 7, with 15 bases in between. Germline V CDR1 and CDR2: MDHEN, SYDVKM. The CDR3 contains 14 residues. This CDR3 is CASRPTGTREKLFF. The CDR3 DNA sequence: TGTGCCAGCAGGCCAACAGGGACTCGTGAAAAACTGTTTTTT.

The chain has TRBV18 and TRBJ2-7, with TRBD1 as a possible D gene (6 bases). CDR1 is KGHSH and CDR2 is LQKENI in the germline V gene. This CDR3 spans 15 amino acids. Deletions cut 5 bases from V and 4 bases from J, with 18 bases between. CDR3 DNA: TGTGCCAGCTCAACGGGGTTACAGGGTTTTTACGAGCAGTACTTC. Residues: CASSTGLQGFYEQYF.

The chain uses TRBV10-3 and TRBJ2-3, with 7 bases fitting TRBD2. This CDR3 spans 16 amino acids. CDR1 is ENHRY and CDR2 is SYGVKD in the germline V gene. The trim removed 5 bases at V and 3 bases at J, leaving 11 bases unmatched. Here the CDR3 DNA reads TGTGCCATCAGTCACGTGACTAGCATGGGTACAGATACGCAGTATTTT. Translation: CAISHVTSMGTDTQYF.

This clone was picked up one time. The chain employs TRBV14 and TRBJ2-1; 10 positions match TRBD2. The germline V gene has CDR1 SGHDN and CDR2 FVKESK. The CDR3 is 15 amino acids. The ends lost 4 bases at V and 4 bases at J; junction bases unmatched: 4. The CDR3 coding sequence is TGTGCCAGCAGCCTGGGACTAGCGCAGTACAATGAGCAGTTCTTC. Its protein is CASSLGLAQYNEQFF.

CDR3 nucleotides: TGTGCCATCAGCTCCCGGACTAGCGGGACCCTCGTAGATGAGCAGTTCTTC. The encoded protein is CAISSRTSGTLVDEQFF. The V call is TRBV10-3, the J call TRBJ2-1, with 12 positions matching TRBD2. This CDR3 contains 17 residues. Trimming removed 6 bases from V and 8 bases from J; junction bases left unmatched: 14. The germline CDR1 and CDR2 sequences are ENHRY and SYGVKD.

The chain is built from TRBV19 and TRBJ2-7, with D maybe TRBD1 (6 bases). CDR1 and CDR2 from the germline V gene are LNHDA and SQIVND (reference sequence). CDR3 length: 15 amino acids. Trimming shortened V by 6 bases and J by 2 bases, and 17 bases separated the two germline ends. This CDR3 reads CASSRTGTPPYEQYF. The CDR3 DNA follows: TGTGCCAGTAGCAGGACCGGGACACCTCCCTACGAGCAGTACTTC.

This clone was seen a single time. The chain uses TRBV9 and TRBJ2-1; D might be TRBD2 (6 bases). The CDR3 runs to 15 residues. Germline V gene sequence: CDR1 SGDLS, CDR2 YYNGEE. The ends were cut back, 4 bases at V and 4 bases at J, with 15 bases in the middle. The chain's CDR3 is CASSHKGGLYNEQFF. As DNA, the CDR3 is TGTGCCAGCAGCCACAAGGGAGGCCTATACAATGAGCAGTTCTTC.

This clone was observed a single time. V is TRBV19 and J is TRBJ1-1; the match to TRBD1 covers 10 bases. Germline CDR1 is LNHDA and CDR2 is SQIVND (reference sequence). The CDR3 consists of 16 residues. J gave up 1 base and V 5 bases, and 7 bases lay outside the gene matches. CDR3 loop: CASSVGQGRRNTEAFF. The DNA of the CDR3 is TGTGCCAGTAGTGTGGGACAGGGGAGAAGGAACACTGAAGCTTTCTTT.

The CDR3 DNA sequence: TGTGCCACCAGCAGAGATATCCCAGGGCCCCGCGGCTACACCTTC. This sequence encodes CATSRDIPGPRGYTF. The V call is TRBV15, the J call TRBJ1-2; D possibly corresponds to TRBD1 (5 bases). The V and J ends lost 0 bases and 8 bases respectively, with 16 bases between them. Germline CDR1 LNHNV, CDR2 YYDKDF (reference sequence). The CDR3 runs to 15 residues.

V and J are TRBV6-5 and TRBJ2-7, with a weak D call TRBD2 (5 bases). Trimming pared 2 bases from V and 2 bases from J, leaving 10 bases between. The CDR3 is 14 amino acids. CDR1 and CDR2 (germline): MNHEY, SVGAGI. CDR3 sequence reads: CASSYGGPAYEQYF. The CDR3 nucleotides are TGTGCCAGCAGTTACGGCGGGCCAGCCTACGAGCAGTACTTC.

The CDR3 here is CASTARRLGSSYNEQFF. In DNA form, the CDR3 reads TGTGCCAGCACGGCCCGAAGACTGGGGAGCTCCTACAATGAGCAGTTCTTC. The chain combines TRBV2 with TRBJ2-1, with D perhaps matching TRBD2 (5 bases). V shed 7 bases and J shed 0 bases, with 19 bases lying between them. Germline V gene sequence: CDR1 SNHLY, CDR2 FYNNEI. The CDR3 is made up of 17 amino acids.

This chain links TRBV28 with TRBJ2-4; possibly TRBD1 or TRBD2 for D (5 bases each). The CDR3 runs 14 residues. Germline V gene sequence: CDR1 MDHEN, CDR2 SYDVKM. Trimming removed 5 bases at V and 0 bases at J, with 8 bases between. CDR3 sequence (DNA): TGTGCCAGCAGTGAGAGGGGAGCCAAAAACATTCAGTACTTC. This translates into CASSERGAKNIQYF.

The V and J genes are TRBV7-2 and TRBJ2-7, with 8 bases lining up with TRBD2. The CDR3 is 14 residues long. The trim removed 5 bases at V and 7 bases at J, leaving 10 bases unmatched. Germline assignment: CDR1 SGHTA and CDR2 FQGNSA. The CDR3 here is CASSPPAGVGEQYF. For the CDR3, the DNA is TGTGCCAGCAGCCCCCCAGCGGGAGTTGGTGAGCAGTACTTC.

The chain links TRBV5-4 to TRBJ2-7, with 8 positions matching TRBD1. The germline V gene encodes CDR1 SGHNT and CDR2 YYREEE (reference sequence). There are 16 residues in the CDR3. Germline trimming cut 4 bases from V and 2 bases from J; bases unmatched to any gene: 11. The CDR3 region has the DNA TGTGCCAGCAGCCCCGAACCGAGCAGGGGGCCCTACGAGCAGTACTTC. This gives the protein CASSPEPSRGPYEQYF.